This T cell receptor beta chain was identified in a study of graft-versus-host responses after intestinal transplantation. Sequencing used immunoSEQ multiplex PCR; TCRdb keeps in-frame clones, though not all of them. The sample contains almost 70,000 clones, over 85% of which appear only once. This CDR3 is built from 15 residues. V shed 5 bases and J 4 bases; nucleotides not matched to a gene: 3. Germline loops: CDR1 SGHTA, CDR2 FQGTGA. This sequence joins TRBV7-3 and TRBJ2-1; 12 bases agree with TRBD2. This receptor was identified in a human patient who received an intestinal transplant, so some T cells may come from the graft donor. The sample here was bone marrow, taken approximately 100 weeks after intestinal transplantation. In DNA form, the CDR3 reads TGTGCCAGCAGCCGAACTAGCGGGGGGTACAATGAGCAGTTCTTC. The encoded protein is CASSRTSGGYNEQFF.